This T cell receptor delta chain derives from a study of gamma-delta chains in newborns, infants, children (dated by TCRdb to 2018 to 2020). As for the study more broadly: According to the title of the study, polyclonal expansion of innate gammadelta T cells immediately after birth is driven by microbial exposure. Right after human newborns were born, the researchers looked at the way microbial exposure shaped their populations of innate gammadelta T cells.

TCRdb shows the sequencer as Illumina MiSeq. TCRdb reanalyzed the public reads with the CATT caller, and identical DNA sequences were merged afterwards. The sample profile shows 14,000 to 15,000 delta-chain clones; approximately 7% of them were found once. In total, the top ten clones hold 20% to 25% of the sample. Remarks on this clone: Its antigen is unknown. At one end the junction does not follow the germline gene, possibly because of a read error.

Input material: blood. The sequence derives from a child who was a newborn, infant or young child, either healthy, febrile or measles-vaccinated (not recorded which).

The sequence in DNA is TGTGCCTGTGACACCGGCTGGGGGATACGTGGACGCTCCTGGGACACCCGACAGGTGTTTTTC. It specifies CACDTGWGIRGRSWDTRQVFF. The rearrangement joined TRDV2 to TRDJ3; 12 middle bases align to TRDD3. According to the germline V gene, CDR1 reads GEAIGNYY and CDR2 reads EKD. The CDR3 holds 21 amino acids from the cysteine to the phenylalanine. Only the CDR3 DNA is retained, 63 bases long and in frame from the first base.